The 10 T cell receptor beta chains listed next were all sequenced from one sample in a study of OX40 agonist ivuxolimab in advanced cancers. The protocol was immunoSEQ multiplex PCR, while the TCRdb copy is restricted to in-frame clones and leaves out a portion. The repertoire has 35,000 to 40,000 clones, nearly 85% of them found once; the top ten carry approximately 22%. Sequences were derived from CD4+ or CD8+ T cells sorted from blood, sampled in a trial of the OX40 agonist ivuxolimab. These receptors all come from an adult with an advanced solid tumor such as melanoma, head and neck, liver or kidney cancer.

V gene TRBV7-9 combines with J gene TRBJ2-7; 10 positions match TRBD2. The CDR3 loop spans 14 amino acids. In germline, CDR1 is SEHNR, CDR2 FQNEAQ (reference sequence). V was pared by 4 bases and J by 2 bases, with 2 bases of the junction left unmatched. The CDR3 DNA follows: TGTGCCAGCAGCTCTAGCGGGGGACCCTACGAGCAGTACTTC. It encodes CASSSSGGPYEQYF.

The V gene is TRBV5-5, the J gene TRBJ2-7; 8 bases are a match to TRBD2. Trimming at V came to 4 bases and at J to 1 base, leaving 16 bases not matched to a gene. CDR3 length: 18 residues. Per the germline V gene, CDR1 is SGHKS and CDR2 is YYEKEE (reference sequence). The CDR3 sequence is CASSGGLAAGSGSYEQYF. The DNA for the CDR3 is TGTGCCAGCAGCGGCGGACTAGCCGCTGGGTCGGGATCCTACGAGCAGTACTTC.

This clone is a singleton in its sample. J is TRBJ2-3 and V is TRBV7-3; perhaps TRBD2 as D (6 bases). V was shortened by 5 bases and J by 4 bases, with 16 bases between the two germline ends. CDR1 SGHTA and CDR2 FQGTGA come from the germline V gene. The CDR3 loop spans 15 amino acids. CDR3 residues: CASSLLAGRSDTQYF. The CDR3 DNA reads TGTGCCAGCAGCCTGCTGGCGGGGAGATCAGATACGCAGTATTTT. Together with reference TRBV7-3 and TRBJ2-3, the CDR3 gives the full variable domain: GAGVSQTPSNKVTEKGKYVELRCDPISGHTALYWYRQSLGQGPEFLIYFQGTGAADDSGLPNDRFFAVRPEGSVSTLKIQRTERGDSAVYLCASSLLAGRSDTQYFGPGTRLTVL.

This chain connects TRBV2 to TRBJ1-3; 8 bases are a match to TRBD1. This CDR3 is built from 15 residues. After removal of 6 bases from V and 2 bases from J, the junction contained 6 bases not matched to a gene. Germline values: CDR1 SNHLY, CDR2 FYNNEI. CDR3 DNA sequence: TGTGCCAGCAGAGTACAGGGGGGTACTGGAAACACCATATATTTT. It translates to CASRVQGGTGNTIYF.

The genes are TRBV25-1 and TRBJ2-7; 7 bases are a match to TRBD1. Looked up from germline, CDR1 is MGHDK and CDR2 is SYGVNS. The CDR3 extends over 14 amino acids. V dropped 3 bases and J dropped 7; count of bases not matched to a gene: 9. CDR3: CASSDGQGEREQYF. The DNA for the CDR3 is TGTGCCAGCAGTGATGGCCAGGGGGAAAGGGAGCAGTACTTC.

The V and J genes are TRBV29-1 and TRBJ2-5; TRBD2 agrees at 7 bases. CDR3 length equals 13 residues. Germline V gene lookup returns CDR1 SQVTM and CDR2 ANQGSEA. Losses at the gene ends were 6 bases for V and 4 bases for J; bases not matched to a gene: 8. The CDR3 bases are TGCAGCGTAAGAAGGGGCGGGGGAGAGACCCAGTACTTC. It specifies CSVRRGGGETQYF.

The chain has TRBV7-9 and TRBJ1-1, with no clear D. CDR3 length: 14 residues. The V and J ends lost 5 bases and 3 bases respectively, with 13 bases between them. CDR1 is SEHNR and CDR2 is FQNEAQ in the germline V gene (reference sequence). The chain's CDR3 is CASSRRSSDTEAFF. In DNA form, the CDR3 reads TGTGCCAGCAGCCGACGGTCCTCGGACACTGAAGCTTTCTTT.

This clone was recorded only once. The rearrangement links TRBV9 to TRBJ2-7; no clear D gene. Trimming took off 1 base at V and 3 bases at J, with 5 bases between the two ends. CDR3 size: 12 residues. In germline, CDR1 is SGDLS, CDR2 YYNGEE. CDR3 sequence (DNA): TGTGCCAGCAGCGTAAAACTCTACGAGCAGTACTTC. The encoded protein is CASSVKLYEQYF.

The chain recombines TRBV28 with TRBJ1-1, with 8 nucleotides matching TRBD1. The J segment lost 5 bases and the V segment lost 5 bases, leaving 19 bases of the junction unmatched. Germline CDR1 reads MDHEN; CDR2 reads SYDVKM. The length of the CDR3 is 18 residues. CDR3 loop: CASSPEIFRGQGFTEAFF. For the CDR3, the DNA is TGTGCCAGCAGTCCAGAAATCTTCAGGGGGCAGGGGTTTACTGAAGCTTTCTTT.

In its sample, this clone was seen a few times. The V and J genes are TRBV30 and TRBJ1-5, with D hard to call. This CDR3 region has 13 residues. Looked up from germline, CDR1 is GTSNPN and CDR2 is SVGIG (reference sequence). V lost 0 bases and J 3 bases, leaving 6 bases between the germline ends. CDR3 coding DNA: TGTGCCTGGAGTGTAGGGTACAATCAGCCCCAGCATTTT. This gives the protein CAWSVGYNQPQHF.